The subject of this entry is one T cell receptor beta chain. This clonotype was picked up a small number of times. Its antigen target is currently unknown. No much larger clone exists at a distance of one base, and base qualities are not known. CDR1 and CDR2 are read off the germline V gene as SGHVS and FQNEAQ. V and J are trimmed by 9 bases and 2 bases, and the gene matches miss 6 bases of the junction. Measured from the cysteine to the phenylalanine, the CDR3 is 13 residues long. Of the read, only the CDR3 DNA is kept; its 39 bases are in frame from base 1. The 39 donors, aged about 6 to 95 years, were systemically healthy Caucasian individuals from Russia. Each donor gave approximately 9.4 milliliters of peripheral blood, drawn into EDTA-treated Vacutainer tubes. Ficoll-Paque density-gradient centrifugation was used to isolate PBMCs, with at least 6.5 million per sample. Trizol reagent was used to extract total RNA from the PBMCs, yielding at least 5.5 micrograms per sample. The percentages of naive CD45RAhigh/CD27high T cells were determined by flow cytometry on a PBMC aliquot from every donor.

To prepare the library, 5' RACE was applied. A second roughly 7 to 11 cycle PCR used a sample-barcoded 5' primer and a J-beta primer mix. A template-switch 5' adaptor carrying 12 random nucleotides introduced a unique molecular identifier onto each TCR beta cDNA molecule. Each sample yielded at least 3 million CDR3-containing paired-end reads. The Mint cDNA synthesis kit, primed by a TRBC-specific oligonucleotide, was used to synthesize first-strand cDNA from all RNA. Following uracil-DNA glycosylase treatment, a first 18-cycle PCR with universal primers M1SS and BC2_uni_R was performed on all cDNA. In the authors' own workflow: For normalization, 1 million high-quality reads, each with a distinct molecular identifier, were randomly selected from each sample. Reads sharing molecular identifiers were discarded rather than binned into consensus sequences. MiTCR, with a Q25 quality threshold and the strictest error-elimination algorithm, was used for CDR3 identification, clonotype clustering and error correction. A nonparametric unseen species model with Euler transformation was used to estimate lower-bound total TCR beta diversity. The public sequencing data were trimmed at Q25 with fastp and processed into clonotypes with MiXCR by TCRdb, which kept only in-frame beta chains. Records with the same CDR3 protein are collapsed into one entry carrying the most frequent genes and DNA. For this entry, the V and J calls and clone size follow TCRdb and not the study's own pipeline. The sample table shows approximately 1,700,000 distinct CDR3 sequences, and roughly two fifths are seen once. The ten largest make up 20% to 25% of the sample.

These data belong to a study of blood T cells in healthy people across ages (dated by TCRdb to between 2014 and 2017). Notes on the research overall: In model experiments, template switching captured roughly one uniquely barcoded TCR beta cDNA molecule for every two T cells. To track age-related changes in TCR beta repertoire diversity, the study relied on deep sequencing normalized with unique cDNA molecular identifiers. The donors were split into four age groups: young (average 16 years), middle-aged (around 40), aged (more than 60) and long-lived (over 75). To avoid experimental bias, donors of different ages were distributed randomly across sequencing lanes. Using the same blood draw, the study looked at two additional independent replicas of 1 million unique cDNA reads for two donors, one aged 18 to 30 and the other aged 80 or older. What the authors observed across the whole study: Because donor CMV infection status was unknown, age-related changes in expanded clonotypes were potentially confounded. A strong correlation was found between observed TCR beta diversity and the percentage of naive T cells measured by flow cytometry. Total diversity estimates from one million sequenced T cells were considered lower bounds and underestimates. Observed TCR beta diversity per million T cells fell roughly linearly with age, and a significant reduction was already apparent by age around 40. Since profiling was done on bulk unsorted PBMCs, naive and antigen-experienced compartments could not be conclusively compared. The long-lived group showed more naive CD4+ T cells, fewer expanded clones and increased TCR diversity than the aged group, suggesting age selection.

Recombination linked TRBV7-8 to TRBJ1-1, and 7 junctional nucleotides match TRBD1. Material for sequencing was blood. The receptor comes from a human donor in good health. The sequenced DNA is TGTGCCAGTTCGAACAGGGGAAACACTGAAGCTTTCTTT. Its amino acids are CASSNRGNTEAFF.